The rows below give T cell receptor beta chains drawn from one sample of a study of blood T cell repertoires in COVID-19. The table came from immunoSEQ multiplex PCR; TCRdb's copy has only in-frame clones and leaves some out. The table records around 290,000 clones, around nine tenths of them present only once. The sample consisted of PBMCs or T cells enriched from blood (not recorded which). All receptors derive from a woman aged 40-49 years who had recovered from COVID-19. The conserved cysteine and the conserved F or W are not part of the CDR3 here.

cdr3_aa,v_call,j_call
ASSHYPLLGANYGYT,TRBV14,TRBJ1-2
ASSAGGPNTEAF,TRBV2,TRBJ1-1
ASSQGGYFSGGQETQY,TRBV5-1,TRBJ2-5
ASSLATGYQETQY,TRBV27,TRBJ2-5
ATSDGGLMGNTIY,TRBV24-1,TRBJ1-3
ARTGSKVGYGYT,TRBV30,TRBJ1-2
ASSPGTGGDQPQH,TRBV18,TRBJ1-5
AWTRGSGGNEQF,TRBV30,TRBJ2-1
ASSSTGGTGGLRAEAF,TRBV9,TRBJ1-1
AAGGSAGELF,TRBV2,TRBJ2-2
ASSGGPRASGNTIY,TRBV9,TRBJ1-3
ASSEGTGGRFGELF,TRBV6-1,TRBJ2-2
ASSVQGNTIY,TRBV2,TRBJ1-3
ASSLRTGEAYEQY,TRBV5-1,TRBJ2-7
ASSGPDLSSGEDEQY,TRBV16,TRBJ2-7
ASSSPTGGQETQY,TRBV5-1,TRBJ2-5
ASSLWGGTDTQY,TRBV5-1,TRBJ2-3
ASSLAGGTNTGELF,TRBV7-7,TRBJ2-2
ASSGRPLGYNEQF,TRBV2,TRBJ2-1
ASSLYGAGDPYEQY,TRBV5-6,TRBJ2-7
ASSPRQEGGDEKLF,TRBV18,TRBJ1-4
ASSATGTSETQY,TRBV9,TRBJ2-5
ASSAQGPEQF,TRBV7-3,TRBJ2-1
ASSFGTGLNQPQH,TRBV19,TRBJ1-5
ASSFVGGVGHPNTEAF,TRBV27,TRBJ1-1
ASKLNYGYT,TRBV5-6,TRBJ1-2
ASSPQAGAAADTQY,TRBV18,TRBJ2-3
ASSNPRGRLKTDTQY,TRBV19,TRBJ2-3
ASSLGGGRDTEAF,TRBV11-2,TRBJ1-1
ASSLVGGVGYT,TRBV27,TRBJ1-2
AAMGGSYEQY,TRBV27,TRBJ2-7
ASSRRTGPSSYEQY,TRBV4-3,TRBJ2-7
ASSIVGEETQY,TRBV19,TRBJ2-5
ASSLTGTSVYNEQF,TRBV7-2,TRBJ2-1
ASSMARRAGGPTNEKLF,TRBV19,TRBJ1-4
ASSQEWTGSSSYEQY,TRBV4-1,TRBJ2-7
ASCPGLTSTDTQY,TRBV3-1/TRBV3-2,TRBJ2-3
ASSPGGDYGYT,TRBV18,TRBJ1-2